A single sample is the source of the 17 T cell receptor beta chains below, sequenced in a study of cytomegalovirus exposure and HLA in healthy donors. The study ran its PCR with 60 Vbeta and 13 Jbeta primers. The repertoire was sequenced with immunoSEQ multiplex PCR; TCRdb's copy has only in-frame clones and lacks some. The table has approximately 240,000 clones, about 89% seen once. Material for sequencing was PBMCs. The origin of the receptors is a woman aged 18-29 years in good health and CMV-seronegative.

V gene TRBV4-1 combines with J gene TRBJ1-2, with TRBD1 matching over 8 bases. J was trimmed by 4 bases and V by 4 bases; bases with no gene match: 8. The CDR3 loop spans 15 amino acids. The germline V gene encodes CDR1 MGHRA and CDR2 YSYEKL. CDR3 loop: CASSPRTGQGYGYTF. The CDR3 nucleotides are TGCGCCAGCAGCCCCCGGACAGGGCAGGGCTATGGCTACACCTTC.

The chain employs TRBV2 and TRBJ1-6; 7 bases fit TRBD1. Per the germline V gene, CDR1 is SNHLY and CDR2 is FYNNEI. The CDR3 runs to 13 residues. J lost 7 bases, V lost 7 bases, and 4 bases had no gene match. CDR3 sequence reads: CASIDRANSPLHF. The CDR3, as DNA: TGTGCCAGCATCGACAGGGCGAATTCACCCCTCCACTTT. The full variable domain, rest sourced from reference TRBV2 and TRBJ1-6, is EPEVTQTPSHQVTQMGQEVILRCVPISNHLYFYWYRQILGQKVEFLVSFYNNEISEKSEIFDDQFSVERPDGSNFTLKIRSTKLEDSAMYFCASIDRANSPLHFGNGTRLTVT.

The genes are TRBV27 and TRBJ1-1; D remains ambiguous. CDR1 and CDR2 from the germline V gene are MNHEY and SMNVEV (reference sequence). Trimming stripped 5 bases from V and 4 bases from J, with 11 bases between. The CDR3 contains 13 residues. For the CDR3, the DNA is TGTGCCAGCAGTACCTCAGATGCCACTGAAGCTTTCTTT. It codes for CASSTSDATEAFF.

The V gene is TRBV11-2, the J gene TRBJ2-7; 8 bases line up with TRBD1. This CDR3 region has 13 residues. Germline V gives CDR1 SGHAT, CDR2 FQNNGV. The trim removed 5 bases at V and 6 bases at J, leaving 6 bases unmatched. The CDR3 DNA reads as TGTGCCAGCAGCGGACAGGGCGCGGGCGAGCAGTACTTC. Its translation is CASSGQGAGEQYF.

This clone has just one count. This chain joins TRBV5-6 and TRBJ2-3, with TRBD1 matching over 9 bases. CDR3 length equals 16 residues. Germline lookup yields CDR1 SGHDT and CDR2 YYEEEE. With 4 bases clipped from V and 4 bases from J, the junction kept 10 bases outside the gene matches. CDR3 nucleotide sequence: TGTGCCAGCAGCCGTCCCGGGACAGGGAAATCAGATACGCAGTATTTT. Translation: CASSRPGTGKSDTQYF.

The chain links TRBV7-2 to TRBJ2-1, with TRBD1 as a possible D gene (6 bases). Trimming took 4 bases from V and 2 from J, leaving 12 bases between them. Per the germline V gene, CDR1 is SGHTA and CDR2 is FQGNSA. This CDR3 comprises 15 residues. The CDR3, as DNA: TGTGCCAGCAGCTCGAGCTGGGGGCCCTACAATGAGCAGTTCTTC. As protein: CASSSSWGPYNEQFF.

V usage is TRBV6-5 and J usage is TRBJ2-3; D uncertain. CDR3 length: 15 residues. Germline values: CDR1 MNHEY, CDR2 SVGAGI. V dropped 0 bases and J dropped 1 base, with 8 bases sitting between them. The CDR3 bases are TGTGCCAGCAGTTACTCGGGCCAGGGCACAGATACGCAGTATTTT. Protein product: CASSYSGQGTDTQYF.

The chain has TRBV9 and TRBJ2-2; 8 bases fit TRBD2. The CDR3 extends over 16 amino acids. Germline V lookup: CDR1 SGDLS, CDR2 YYNGEE. V lost 3 bases and J lost 7; bases outside the gene matches: 11. The CDR3 loop is CASSASPGGPDGELFF. The CDR3, as DNA: TGTGCCAGCAGCGCCTCGCCGGGGGGGCCGGACGGGGAGCTGTTTTTT.

The CDR3 DNA sequence: TGTGCCAGCAGTTTACGGGCAACTGCGGGAGGGAATTACAATGAGCAGTTCTTC. Its protein is CASSLRATAGGNYNEQFF. This sequence joins TRBV28 and TRBJ2-1; TRBD2 aligns across 9 bases. V trimming: 2 bases; J trimming: 4 bases; junction bases outside the gene matches: 12. Germline CDR1 reads MDHEN; CDR2 reads SYDVKM. The CDR3 loop spans 18 amino acids.

The chain joins TRBV29-1 to TRBJ2-1; 11 bases match TRBD1. This CDR3 is 14 amino acids long. V gave up 8 bases and J gave up 5 bases; unmatched junction bases: 8. Per the germline V gene, CDR1 is SQVTM and CDR2 is ANQGSEA. CDR3: CSTGRGQGDNEQFF. The DNA for the CDR3 is TGCAGCACTGGGCGGGGACAGGGGGACAATGAGCAGTTCTTC.

This clone has more than one count but fewer than ten. This CDR3 is CASRLTGLYTF. The CDR3 DNA reads as TGTGCCAGCAGACTAACAGGGCTCTACACCTTC. The rearrangement links TRBV2 to TRBJ1-2, with a tentative D call TRBD1 (6 bases). Between the trimmed V and J ends, which lost 6 bases and 10 bases, there was a span of 12 bases. The CDR3 has 11 amino acids. The germline CDR1 and CDR2 sequences are SNHLY and FYNNEI. Complete variable domain (other parts from reference TRBV2 and TRBJ1-2): EPEVTQTPSHQVTQMGQEVILRCVPISNHLYFYWYRQILGQKVEFLVSFYNNEISEKSEIFDDQFSVERPDGSNFTLKIRSTKLEDSAMYFCASRLTGLYTFGSGTRLTVV.

This chain joins TRBV5-1 and TRBJ1-1, with a possible D match to TRBD1 (6 bases). CDR1 is SGHRS, CDR2 YFSETQ, per germline. The CDR3 covers 14 residues. V was trimmed by 4 bases and J by 4 bases, leaving 14 bases between them. Here the CDR3 reads CASSLSPGATEAFF. CDR3 nucleotides: TGCGCCAGCAGCCTTTCCCCAGGGGCCACTGAAGCTTTCTTT.

The chain couples TRBV7-9 to TRBJ1-6; 7 nucleotides agree with TRBD1. The germline V gene has CDR1 SEHNR and CDR2 FQNEAQ (reference sequence). The CDR3 is made up of 16 amino acids. The V gene end was trimmed by 1 base and the J gene end by 5 bases; junction bases not matched to a gene: 5. The CDR3 coding sequence is TGTGCCAGCAGCTTAGTGGGACAGAACAATAATTCACCCCTCCACTTT. It encodes CASSLVGQNNNSPLHF.

V is TRBV25-1 and J is TRBJ1-2; 9 positions agree with TRBD1. J gave up 8 bases and V 4 bases, and 8 bases lay outside the gene matches. The CDR3 length is 14 residues. Germline loops: CDR1 MGHDK, CDR2 SYGVNS. The CDR3 nucleotides read TGTGCCAGCAGTGGGAGACAGGGGGTATGGGGCTACACCTTC. Amino acid sequence: CASSGRQGVWGYTF.

The chain combines TRBV27 with TRBJ1-5, with a possible D match to TRBD1 (5 bases). The CDR3 consists of 14 residues. CDR1 MNHEY and CDR2 SMNVEV come from the germline V gene (reference sequence). Trimming shortened V by 0 bases and J by 3 bases, and 6 bases separated the two germline ends. The CDR3 region is CASSLSGLNQPQHF. The CDR3 DNA is TGTGCCAGCAGTTTATCGGGACTCAATCAGCCCCAGCATTTT.

J is TRBJ1-2 and V is TRBV5-1; D is unclear. The CDR3 contains 15 residues. Germline V gene sequence: CDR1 SGHRS, CDR2 YFSETQ. Deletions cut 2 bases from V and 2 bases from J, with 13 bases between. CDR3 DNA: TGCGCCAGCAGCTTTGGACCGGGAGCGAACTATGGCTACACCTTC. Translation: CASSFGPGANYGYTF. Full variable domain (outside the CDR3, taken from reference TRBV5-1 and TRBJ1-2): KAGVTQTPRYLIKTRGQQVTLSCSPISGHRSVSWYQQTPGQGLQFLFEYFSETQRNKGNFPGRFSGRQFSNSRSEMNVSTLELGDSALYLCASSFGPGANYGYTFGSGTRLTVV.

A single count supports this clone. This chain links TRBV6-5 with TRBJ1-1, with D unclear. Per the germline V gene, CDR1 is MNHEY and CDR2 is SVGAGI. This CDR3 comprises 16 residues. Trimming stripped 1 base from V and 0 bases from J, with 12 bases between. The DNA of the CDR3 is TGTGCCAGCAGTTACTTGGGCCAGCACGTGAACACTGAAGCTTTCTTT. Translated, it gives CASSYLGQHVNTEAFF.